This T cell receptor (beta chain) was sequenced during a study of T cell responses to AZD1222 COVID-19 vaccine. Assay used: immunoSEQ multiplex PCR; TCRdb lists only in-frame clones, some missing. The sample lists 72,000 or so clones, over 85% occurring once. CDR3 length: 14 amino acids. V dropped 3 bases and J dropped 2 bases, with 8 bases sitting between them. Per the germline V gene, CDR1 is MDHEN and CDR2 is SYDVKM. This clone was seen only a few times. The V and J genes are TRBV28 and TRBJ2-1; perhaps TRBD2 as D (6 bases). Here the sequenced sample was peripheral blood, taken on day 0 of AZD1222 vaccination. The sequence came from an adult in good health. The CDR3 here is CASSFGEAYNEQFF. The CDR3 nucleotides are TGTGCCAGCAGTTTCGGGGAGGCCTACAATGAGCAGTTCTTC.